These 24 T cell receptor beta chains were sequenced from one sample in a study of cytomegalovirus exposure and HLA in healthy donors. PCR involved 60 Vbeta and 13 Jbeta primers. Clones were sequenced by immunoSEQ multiplex PCR, and TCRdb holds only the in-frame ones, with some missing. The sample lists more than 95,000 clones; over 70% were seen once. Sequenced input: PBMCs. Receptors were obtained from a woman in her fifties or sixties in good health and CMV-seronegative.

The chain links TRBV6-1 to TRBJ1-3; TRBD1 aligns across 8 bases. CDR3 length: 15 residues. Germline values: CDR1 MNHNS, CDR2 SASEGT. With V trimmed by 5 bases and J by 0 bases, 3 bases remained unmatched. CDR3 protein: CASSTGGNSGNTIYF. In nucleotides, the CDR3 is TGTGCCAGCAGTACAGGGGGGAACTCTGGAAACACCATATATTTT.

In regard to this clone: Its ends do not fully match the called genes, so a read error is possible. The chain is built from TRBV7-9 and TRBJ1-4; 11 bases are a match to TRBD1. The germline V gene encodes CDR1 SEHNR and CDR2 FQNEAQ (reference sequence). The CDR3 totals 16 residues. The CDR3 nucleotides read TGTTCCAGCAGCTCCGGACAGGGGGCGGCTAATGAAAAACTGTTTTTT. It yields the protein CSSSSGQGAANEKLFF. Full variable domain (remainder filled in from reference TRBV7-9 and TRBJ1-4): DTGVSQNPRHKITKRGQNVTFRCDPISEHNRLYWYRQTLGQGPEFLTYFQNEAQLEKSRLLSDRFSAERPKGSFSTLEIQRTEQGDSAMYLCSSSSGQGAANEKLFFGSGTQLSVL.

The chain is built from TRBV5-1 and TRBJ1-6; a possible D gene is TRBD1 (6 bases). CDR1 and CDR2 (germline): SGHRS, YFSETQ. Trimming took 0 bases from V and 9 from J, leaving 10 bases between them. The CDR3 is 14 amino acids. The CDR3 DNA sequence: TGCGCCAGCAGCTTGGACAGGGCTAGTTCACCCCTCCACTTT. Encoded protein: CASSLDRASSPLHF.

The rearrangement joins TRBV9 to TRBJ2-7; 10 bases match TRBD2. Trimming at V came to 4 bases and at J to 2 bases, leaving 6 bases not matched to a gene. The CDR3 has 15 amino acids. Per the germline V gene, CDR1 is SGDLS and CDR2 is YYNGEE. CDR3 nucleotide sequence: TGTGCCAGCAGCCCAGGACTAGCGGAGCCCTACGAGCAGTACTTC. It yields the protein CASSPGLAEPYEQYF. The full variable domain, in which reference TRBV9 and TRBJ2-7 provide the parts outside the CDR3, is DSGVTQTPKHLITATGQRVTLRCSPRSGDLSVYWYQQSLDQGLQFLIQYYNGEERAKGNILERFSAQQFPDLHSELNLSSLELGDSALYFCASSPGLAEPYEQYFGPGTRLTVT.

V gene TRBV7-2 combines with J gene TRBJ2-7; 7 nucleotides line up with TRBD1. The CDR3 is 15 residues long. Germline trimming cut 5 bases from V and 6 bases from J; bases unmatched to any gene: 13. Germline CDR1 SGHTA, CDR2 FQGNSA. CDR3 sequence (DNA): TGTGCCAGCAGCCCCAGACAGGGAAAGTGGGCCGAGCAGTACTTC. As protein: CASSPRQGKWAEQYF. Full variable domain (rest looked up from reference TRBV7-2 and TRBJ2-7): GAGVSQSPSNKVTEKGKDVELRCDPISGHTALYWYRQSLGQGLEFLIYFQGNSAPDKSGLPSDRFSAERTGGSVSTLTIQRTQQEDSAVYLCASSPRQGKWAEQYFGPGTRLTVT.

This clone was found a few times. V and J are TRBV11-2 and TRBJ2-1; the match to TRBD2 covers 10 bases. Germline CDR1 SGHAT, CDR2 FQNNGV. The CDR3 runs to 14 residues. V lost 1 base and J lost 7; bases outside the gene matches: 1. The CDR3 DNA sequence: TGTGCCAGCAGCTTAGGGGGACTAGCGAATGAGCAGTTCTTC. This encodes CASSLGGLANEQFF.

This clone was observed a few times. The V and J genes are TRBV6-5 and TRBJ2-3; possibly TRBD1 for D (6 bases). CDR3 size: 15 residues. Trimming left V 6 bases short and J 2 bases short, with 15 bases between. CDR1 and CDR2 (germline): MNHEY, SVGAGI. The CDR3 region has the DNA TGTGCCAGCAGCTTTGGACAGTTAGACACAGATACGCAGTATTTT. Protein: CASSFGQLDTDTQYF.

This chain links TRBV6-5 with TRBJ1-5; D possibly corresponds to TRBD1 (6 bases). The CDR3 totals 13 residues. CDR1 and CDR2 (germline): MNHEY, SVGAGI. V was pared by 4 bases and J by 7 bases, with 11 bases between. The CDR3 reads CASSSDRKQPQHF. As DNA, the CDR3 is TGTGCCAGCAGTTCGGACAGAAAACAGCCCCAGCATTTT.

The chain carries TRBV7-3 and TRBJ1-1, with D possibly being TRBD1 (6 bases). This CDR3 is 13 amino acids long. Germline assignment: CDR1 SGHTA and CDR2 FQGTGA. The V end was cut by 5 bases, the J end by 8 bases, with 15 bases between. Here the CDR3 reads CASSRGLTGEAFF. CDR3 in DNA: TGTGCCAGCAGCCGGGGACTAACAGGGGAAGCTTTCTTT.

J is TRBJ2-2 and V is TRBV4-1; 11 bases fit TRBD2. Germline trimming cut 2 bases from V and 4 bases from J; bases unmatched to any gene: 3. Germline V CDR1 and CDR2: MGHRA, YSYEKL. The CDR3 totals 16 residues. The DNA for the CDR3 is TGCGCCAGCAGCCAACTAGCGGGAGGTATCACCGGGGAGCTGTTTTTT. The encoded protein is CASSQLAGGITGELFF.

This clone was counted a few times. For the CDR3, the DNA is TGTGCCAGCACACCGGGACTAGTAAACACAGATACGCAGTATTTT. Protein: CASTPGLVNTDTQYF. This chain uses TRBV5-8 with TRBJ2-3; 8 positions agree with TRBD2. The CDR3 runs 15 residues. The V and J ends lost 6 bases and 2 bases, in that order; junction bases with no gene match: 8. Germline V gene lookup returns CDR1 SGHTS and CDR2 YDEGEE.

The gene calls are TRBV6-1 and TRBJ1-1, with TRBD1 matching 8 bases. The CDR3 runs 14 residues. CDR1 MNHNS and CDR2 SASEGT come from the germline V gene. J lost 3 bases, V lost 6 bases, and 6 bases had no gene match. CDR3 DNA: TGTGCCAGCAGAAAGACGGACAGGGACACTGAAGCTTTCTTT. The encoded protein is CASRKTDRDTEAFF.

The chain couples TRBV30 to TRBJ2-7, with D possibly TRBD1 on 5 matching bases. V was clipped by 0 bases and J by 5 bases, with 17 bases between them. CDR1 is GTSNPN, CDR2 SVGIG, per germline (reference sequence). The CDR3 has 15 amino acids. The CDR3 bases are TGTGCCTGGAGTGTACTGGACACCCATACCCACGAGCAGTACTTC. Translating it yields CAWSVLDTHTHEQYF.

This sequence joins TRBV5-1 and TRBJ2-5; 7 bases line up with TRBD1. V lost 0 bases, J lost 5 bases, and 4 bases stayed unmatched. Germline CDR1 and CDR2: SGHRS and YFSETQ. This CDR3 comprises 14 residues. CDR3 bases: TGCGCCAGCAGCTTGGGACAGGGCGGGGAGACCCAGTACTTC. Its protein product is CASSLGQGGETQYF.

This clone came up once. The chain has TRBV5-4 and TRBJ2-3; D is uncertain. The germline CDR1 and CDR2 sequences are SGHNT and YYREEE (reference sequence). The CDR3 runs 13 residues. V gave up 6 bases and J gave up 2 bases, with 10 bases separating them. CDR3 residues: CASTSHLTDTQYF. DNA of the CDR3: TGTGCCAGCACCTCACATCTCACAGATACGCAGTATTTT.

The chain links TRBV10-3 to TRBJ1-1; 11 bases agree with TRBD1. Germline loops: CDR1 ENHRY, CDR2 SYGVKD. This CDR3 is 15 amino acids long. The V segment lost 4 bases and the J segment 5 bases; nucleotides outside the gene matches: 6. DNA for the CDR3: TGTGCCATCAGTGGAAGGACAGGGGGCAGTACTGAAGCTTTCTTT. Protein sequence: CAISGRTGGSTEAFF.

A few counts support this clone. The chain uses TRBV5-1 and TRBJ1-2; D remains unclear. V lost 4 bases, J lost 6 bases, and 13 bases lay in between. CDR3 length: 13 residues. Germline-derived CDR1 and CDR2 are SGHRS and YFSETQ. CDR3 bases: TGCGCCAGCAGCCCCGGACGGGGAGATGGCTACACCTTC. It encodes CASSPGRGDGYTF.

The chain employs TRBV6-4 and TRBJ2-1; D not certain. Germline CDR1 and CDR2: MRHNA and SNTAGT. Trimming cost V 5 bases and J 5 bases, with 19 bases left between them. There are 16 residues in the CDR3. The CDR3 DNA sequence: TGTGCCAGCAGTCTATCCCCTTCGAAGCGAGACAATGAGCAGTTCTTC. Encoded protein: CASSLSPSKRDNEQFF.

Comment on this clone: Its ends do not fully match the called genes, so a read error is possible. The chain couples TRBV7-9 to TRBJ1-1; the match to TRBD1 covers 8 bases. Germline V CDR1 and CDR2: SEHNR, FQNEAQ (reference sequence). This CDR3 has 14 residues. The CDR3 spells CSSRSQGASDEAFF. The CDR3 region has the DNA TGTTCCAGCAGATCCCAGGGGGCATCAGACGAAGCTTTCTTT.

This clone turned up a few times. The chain has TRBV28 and TRBJ2-7, with a weak D call TRBD2 (5 bases). The CDR3 is 15 residues long. Looked up from germline, CDR1 is MDHEN and CDR2 is SYDVKM. Trimming left V 3 bases short and J 2 bases short, with 14 bases between. The chain's CDR3 is CASSLRAVPPYEQYF. The CDR3 coding sequence is TGTGCCAGCAGTTTGAGGGCAGTTCCCCCCTACGAGCAGTACTTC.

The V gene is TRBV19, the J gene TRBJ2-7; TRBD2 matches 7 bases. The CDR3 spans 15 residues. Trimming cost V 1 base and J 3 bases; bases outside gene matches: 6. CDR1 LNHDA and CDR2 SQIVND come from the germline V gene (reference sequence). DNA for the CDR3: TGTGCCAGTAGTATAGGGGGTAGCGGGCTCTACGAGCAGTACTTC. It specifies CASSIGGSGLYEQYF.

V is TRBV5-6 and J is TRBJ1-6; D is perhaps TRBD1 (6 bases). The CDR3 loop spans 15 amino acids. Trimming removed 0 bases at V and 11 bases at J, with 15 bases between. Germline lookup yields CDR1 SGHDT and CDR2 YYEEEE. The CDR3 is CASSLEAQGNPPLHF. The CDR3 nucleotides are TGTGCCAGCAGCTTGGAGGCACAGGGCAATCCACCCCTCCACTTT. The full variable domain, in which reference TRBV5-6 and TRBJ1-6 provide the parts outside the CDR3, is DAGVTQSPTHLIKTRGQQVTLRCSPKSGHDTVSWYQQALGQGPQFIFQYYEEEERQRGNFPDRFSGHQFPNYSSELNVNALLLGDSALYLCASSLEAQGNPPLHFGNGTRLTVT.

The rearrangement joins TRBV15 to TRBJ1-5, with unresolved D. The ends were cut back, 1 base at V and 3 bases at J, with 7 bases in the middle. The length of the CDR3 is 14 residues. CDR1 is LNHNV and CDR2 is YYDKDF in the germline V gene (reference sequence). The CDR3 reads CATSRGLNNQPQHF. The DNA of the CDR3 is TGTGCCACCAGCAGAGGACTGAACAATCAGCCCCAGCATTTT.

This clone occurred a few times. The chain is built from TRBV5-8 and TRBJ1-1, with no clear D. This CDR3 has 15 amino acids. The germline gives CDR1 SGHTS, CDR2 YDEGEE. Between the trimmed V and J ends, which lost 4 bases and 2 bases, there was a span of 15 bases. CDR3 coding DNA: TGTGCCAGCAGCGGGTTCGAGTCAGGCAACACTGAAGCTTTCTTT. Its translation is CASSGFESGNTEAFF. Full variable domain (outside the CDR3, taken from reference TRBV5-8 and TRBJ1-1): EAGVTQSPTHLIKTRGQQATLRCSPISGHTSVYWYQQALGLGLQFLLWYDEGEERNRGNFPPRFSGRQFPNYSSELNVNALELEDSALYLCASSGFESGNTEAFFGQGTRLTVV.